The rows below give T cell receptor beta chains drawn from one sample of a study of blood T cell repertoires in COVID-19. TCRdb's copy holds only in-frame clones and misses some; the assay was immunoSEQ multiplex PCR. The sample lists roughly 130,000 clones; roughly 82% were seen once. Sequenced sample: peripheral blood. The source is an elderly man with acute or convalescent COVID-19. Both conserved end residues are part of each CDR3. D genes are given only for firm matches. Some rows mark clone size as missing; the rest say once, few, many or name a class of expanded clone.

size: -
D: -
J: TRBJ1-2
V: TRBV2
DNA: TGTGCCAGCAGTATCCCGGGGGGTACTTATGGCTACACCTTC
CDR3: CASSIPGGTYGYTF

size: -
D: -
J: TRBJ2-1
V: TRBV2
DNA: TGTGCCAGCGCAAAGGGGGTGCATGAGCAGTTCTTC
CDR3: CASAKGVHEQFF

size: -
D: -
J: TRBJ1-6
V: TRBV5-4
DNA: TGTGCCAGCAGCCTTGGGACAACCTATAATTCACCCCTCCACTTT
CDR3: CASSLGTTYNSPLHF

size: -
D: -
J: TRBJ2-3
V: TRBV7-3
DNA: TGTGCCAGCAGCGACAACCCGCGGACATTCAATACGCAGTATTTT
CDR3: CASSDNPRTFNTQYF

size: -
D: -
J: TRBJ1-2
V: TRBV6-2/TRBV6-3
DNA: TGTGCCAGCAGCCTCCCAGGGTTCGACTATGGCTACACCTTC
CDR3: CASSLPGFDYGYTF

size: -
D: -
J: TRBJ2-1
V: TRBV7-2
DNA: TGTGCCAGCAGCTTTCGTCAGTATGAGCAGTTCTTC
CDR3: CASSFRQYEQFF

size: -
D: -
J: TRBJ1-4
V: TRBV7-2
DNA: TGTGCCAGCAGCTCAGCACAGGGCCGGGGTGAAAAACTGTTTTTT
CDR3: CASSSAQGRGEKLFF

size: -
D: TRBD2
J: TRBJ2-3
V: TRBV5-5
DNA: TGTGCCTGCCGGACGGGGGGTGGTGGGCGCGATACGCAGTATTTT
CDR3: CACRTGGGGRDTQYF

size: many
D: -
J: TRBJ2-2
V: TRBV2
DNA: TGTGCCAGCAGTTACAGTACGAACACCGGGGAGCTGTTTTTT
CDR3: CASSYSTNTGELFF

size: -
D: -
J: TRBJ2-6
V: TRBV10-3
DNA: TGTGCCATCAGTGATCGGACAGCAACATCCTCTGGGGCCAACGTCCTGACTTTC
CDR3: CAISDRTATSSGANVLTF

size: -
D: -
J: TRBJ1-4
V: TRBV5-4
DNA: TGTGCCAGCACACCCTCGCGGCAATGGGATGAAAAACTGTTTTTT
CDR3: CASTPSRQWDEKLFF

size: -
D: TRBD2
J: TRBJ2-7
V: TRBV14
DNA: TGTGCCAGCAGCCAAGACAGCGGGGGCTCCTACGAGCAGTACTTC
CDR3: CASSQDSGGSYEQYF

size: -
D: -
J: TRBJ2-1
V: TRBV19
DNA: TGTGCCAGTAGTTTCCAAAGGACGGGATACAATGAGCAGTTCTTC
CDR3: CASSFQRTGYNEQFF

size: -
D: -
J: TRBJ1-4
V: TRBV14
DNA: TGTGCCAGCAGCCAAGATTTCGGGTTGGATGAAAAACTGTTTTTT
CDR3: CASSQDFGLDEKLFF

size: -
D: TRBD1
J: TRBJ2-2
V: TRBV6-6
DNA: TGTGCCAGCAGTACAAATCAGGGGGCCCGGGAGCTGTTTTTT
CDR3: CASSTNQGARELFF

size: few
D: TRBD1
J: TRBJ1-6
V: TRBV28
DNA: TGTGCCAGCAGAGGGCCCCGGGACAGAGATAATTCACCCCTCCACTTT
CDR3: CASRGPRDRDNSPLHF

size: -
D: -
J: TRBJ2-7
V: TRBV6-1
DNA: TGTGCCAGCAGTGACGGGATCCTCGAGCAGTACTTC
CDR3: CASSDGILEQYF

size: -
D: TRBD2
J: TRBJ2-1
V: TRBV13
DNA: TGTGCCAGCAGCTTAACGGTAGCGGGGGGATATGAGCAGTTCTTC
CDR3: CASSLTVAGGYEQFF

size: once
D: -
J: TRBJ1-2
V: TRBV6-5
DNA: TGTGCCAGCAGTTACTCGAAGAGGCTCAATGGCTACACCTTC
CDR3: CASSYSKRLNGYTF

size: -
D: TRBD1
J: TRBJ1-6
V: TRBV11-2
DNA: TGTGCCAGCAGCCTTGACAGGGCGAGCTCCTATAATTCACCCCTCCACTTT
CDR3: CASSLDRASSYNSPLHF

size: -
D: -
J: TRBJ2-7
V: TRBV28
DNA: TGTGCCAGCAGCCAACAGGGACGGGAGCAGTACTTC
CDR3: CASSQQGREQYF

size: -
D: TRBD1
J: TRBJ1-6
V: TRBV5-4
DNA: TGTGCCAGCAGCGTACCGGGACAGGAAAATTCACCCCTCCACTTT
CDR3: CASSVPGQENSPLHF

size: few
D: -
J: TRBJ2-3
V: TRBV28
DNA: TGTGCCAGCAGTAAGACACGAACTAGCACAGATACGCAGTATTTT
CDR3: CASSKTRTSTDTQYF